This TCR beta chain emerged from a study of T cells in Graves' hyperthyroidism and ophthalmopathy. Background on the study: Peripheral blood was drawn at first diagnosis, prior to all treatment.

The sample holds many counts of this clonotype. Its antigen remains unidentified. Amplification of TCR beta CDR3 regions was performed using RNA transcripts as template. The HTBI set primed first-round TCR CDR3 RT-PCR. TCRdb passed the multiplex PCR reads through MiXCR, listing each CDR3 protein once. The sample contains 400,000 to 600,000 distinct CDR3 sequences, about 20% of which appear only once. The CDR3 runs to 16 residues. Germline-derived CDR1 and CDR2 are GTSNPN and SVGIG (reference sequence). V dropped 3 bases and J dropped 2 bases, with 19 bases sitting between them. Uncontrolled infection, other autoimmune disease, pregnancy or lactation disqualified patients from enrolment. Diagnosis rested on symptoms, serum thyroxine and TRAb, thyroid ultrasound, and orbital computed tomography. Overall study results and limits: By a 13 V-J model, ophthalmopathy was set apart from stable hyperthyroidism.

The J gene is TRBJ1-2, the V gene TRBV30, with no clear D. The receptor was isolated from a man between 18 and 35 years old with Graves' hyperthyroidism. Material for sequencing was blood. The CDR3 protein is CAWRRALKGNNYGYTF. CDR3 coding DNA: TGTGCCTGGAGACGGGCCTTGAAAGGGAACAACTATGGCTACACCTTC.